These 5 T cell receptor beta chains share one sample of origin, sequenced in a study of T cells in tuberculosis (dated by TCRdb to the late 2010s). Library prep was done by the immunoSEQ multiplex PCR assay. This immuneACCESS table, as held by TCRdb, lists in-frame sequences with V and J called but not all clones. Of the missing ones, under half trace to an unresolved V gene in checked studies; the others have no known cause. Recorded for this sample are roughly 34,000 clones; 85% to 95% of them occurred a single time. 7% to 8% of the sample belongs to the ten largest clones. Sample: PBMCs. These receptor sequences come from a donor between 5 and 29 years old with latent tuberculosis or without tuberculosis infection. Some clones in this sample may be carry-over from other donors' samples.

This chain links TRBV21-1 with TRBJ1-1; the D call TRBD1 from the table was never checked on the DNA. TRBV21-1 is recorded as a pseudogene. The CDR3 has 14 residues. CDR3 DNA: TGTGCCAGCAGCACGACAGGGTTGAACACTGAAGCTTTCTTT. This gives the protein CASSTTGLNTEAFF.

This clone was detected only once. The V and J genes are TRBV5-1 and TRBJ2-3, with 14 bases matching TRBD2. Germline V gene data show CDR1 as SGHRS and CDR2 as YFSETQ. Trimming removed 4 bases from V and 4 bases from J; junction bases left unmatched: 5. The CDR3 loop spans 16 amino acids. CDR3 DNA sequence: TGCGCCAGCAGCACGGGACTAGCGGGAGTCTCAGATACGCAGTATTTT. Protein sequence: CASSTGLAGVSDTQYF.

The genes are TRBV9 and TRBJ2-7; 7 nucleotides agree with TRBD2. With V trimmed by 4 bases and J by 2 bases, 9 bases remained unmatched. CDR3 size: 15 residues. Germline V lookup: CDR1 SGDLS, CDR2 YYNGEE. CDR3 in amino acids: CASSPTLADAYEQYF. DNA of the CDR3: TGTGCCAGCAGCCCCACCCTAGCGGATGCCTACGAGCAGTACTTC.

V is TRBV27 and J is TRBJ1-1; tentatively, D is TRBD1 (5 bases). V was trimmed by 4 bases and J by 6 bases, leaving 9 bases between them. Germline V gene data show CDR1 as MNHEY and CDR2 as SMNVEV (reference sequence). CDR3 length: 12 residues. The CDR3 DNA reads as TGTGCCAGCAGTTCCGGGGGGTCTGAAGCTTTCTTT. Its translation is CASSSGGSEAFF.

The genes are TRBV6-1 and TRBJ1-3; TRBD1 matches 10 bases. Losses at the gene ends were 2 bases for V and 3 bases for J; bases not matched to a gene: 13. CDR3 length equals 19 residues. CDR1 and CDR2 (germline): MNHNS, SASEGT. The CDR3: CASSETRQGAQPFGNTIYF. The DNA for the CDR3 is TGTGCCAGCAGTGAAACCCGACAGGGGGCGCAACCTTTTGGAAACACCATATATTTT.